This TCR beta chain was recovered during a study of metastatic and nonmetastatic thyroid tumors (dated by TCRdb to 2019 to 2021). The study in broad terms: For patients with malignant and with benign thyroid disease, the researchers compared repertoires between peripheral blood samples and tumor or nodule tissue samples.

No treatment had been received by any patient before thyroid surgery. Patient clinical samples collected from about 2011 to 2019 were retrospectively analysed using T-cell receptor beta sequencing. From the cysteine through the phenylalanine, the CDR3 covers 17 amino acids. This entry keeps only the CDR3 DNA: 51 bases, framed from base 1. CDR1 and CDR2 (LNHNV, YYDKDF) derive from the germline V gene (reference sequence). V gives up 0 bases and J gives up 0 bases, and the segment between their germline ends measures 12 bases. The receptor library was made with PCR. The sample was run on an Illumina HiSeq 4000. High-throughput sequencing was used to profile the CDR3 region of the TCR beta-chain in every patient. For the original study's pipeline: The researchers built a classifier to tell apart papillary thyroid cancer patients with distant metastasis, based on CDR3 differences among clinicopathological groups. To measure repertoire diversity the researchers used the Shannon index, while the Morisita-Horn index served to gauge how similar the tumor and blood repertoires were. Using fastp at Q25 and MiXCR, TCRdb reprocessed the public reads and kept productive beta chains. The V and J calls and clone size come from TCRdb's table, not from the authors' own analysis. The sample profile shows about 93,000 clones; roughly 12% of them were found once. Clones ranked in the top ten supply approximately 10% of the sample.

The investigation overall reported the following: In both blood and tumor samples, TCR beta diversity was reported to be significantly higher in malignant tumors than in benign nodules.

This clone was observed at least ten times. The antigen it binds to is not known. No much larger clonotype is one base removed from it; base qualities were not supplied. In this chain, TRBV15 is recombined with TRBJ1-5; no D segment can be confidently identified. This TCR derives from a female donor with papillary thyroid cancer or a benign thyroid nodule (not recorded which). Some clones in this sample may be carry-over from other donors' samples. Sequencing was done on a sample of blood. CDR3 loop: CATSRDLSSSSNQPQHF. The DNA sequence follows: TGTGCCACCAGCAGAGACTTATCGTCTTCTAGCAATCAGCCCCAGCATTTT. Supplemented by the reference TRBV15 and TRBJ1-5 proteins around the CDR3, the complete variable domain is DAMVIQNPRYQVTQFGKPVTLSCSQTLNHNVMYWYQQKSSQAPKLLFHYYDKDFNNEADTPDNFQSRRPNTSFCFLDIRSPGLGDTAMYLCATSRDLSSSSNQPQHFGDGTRLSIL.